This T cell receptor beta chain was observed in a study of blood T cell repertoires in COVID-19. Trimming left V 5 bases short and J 13 bases short, with 12 bases between. Per germline, CDR1 SGHNT and CDR2 YENEEA. This CDR3 is built from 12 residues. Authors' processing steps: Counts of nucleated cells, estimated from reference gene primer amplification, were obtained. Assay: immunoSEQ multiplex PCR; the TCRdb copy retains only in-frame clones and omits some. V and J calls and clone size follow that table, whereas D and trimming were derived from the DNA. The sample has 120,000 or so clones, 90% seen once.

The chain combines TRBV11-3 with TRBJ2-6, with D possibly TRBD1 on 6 matching bases. This sequence was found in a man between 50 and 59 years old with active COVID-19. Input material: peripheral blood. The DNA for the CDR3 is TGTGCCAGCAGCACCCGGACAGCGGTCCTGACTTTC. Translated: CASSTRTAVLTF. The whole variable domain, remainder taken from reference TRBV11-3 and TRBJ2-6, is EAGVVQSPRYKIIEKKQPVAFWCNPISGHNTLYWYLQNLGQGPELLIRYENEEAVDDSQLPKDRFSAERLKGVDSTLKIQPAELGDSAVYLCASSTRTAVLTFGAGSRLTVL.